This TCR beta chain was identified during a study of early stage breast cancer tumors. Study as a whole: About 70% of the 16 invasive tumors were ER+, PR+ and HER2-.

On this clone: Its specificity is unknown.

General observations from the study: Blood repertoires resembled normal breast more than tumor. Functional markers like CD4, CD8 and FOXP3 were missed in bulk sequencing.

TCRdb's table, derived via immunoSEQ multiplex PCR, lists solely in-frame clones and lacks some. Of some 28,000 clones in the sample, about 80% were seen once. The CDR3 consists of 17 residues. The V segment lost 4 bases and the J segment 3 bases; nucleotides outside the gene matches: 7. Per germline, CDR1 MNHEY and CDR2 SMNVEV (reference sequence). The chain combines TRBV27 with TRBJ2-7; 15 bases agree with TRBD2. The sample consisted of blood. The source of this sequence is a person between 55 and 69 years old with breast cancer. The CDR3 nucleotides read TGTGCCAGCAGTTCAGCTCGGACTAGCGGGAGGGTCTACGAGCAGTACTTC. Translation gives CASSSARTSGRVYEQYF.